The rows below give T cell receptor beta chains drawn from one sample of a study of neurological immune-mediated disorders. TCRdb reanalysed the 5' RACE reads using MiXCR and keeps one entry per CDR3 protein. The sample has approximately 38,000 distinct CDR3 sequences; more than 9% are singletons. The sequenced sample consisted of CD4+ T cells from blood. These receptors all stem from a woman aged 30 to 39 with HTLV-1-associated myelopathy (HAM/TSP). Each CDR3 is given with its conserved first and last residue. D genes are given only for firm matches. Clone size is stated in some rows and not others, as once, few, many or a class when expanded.

d_call clone_size j_call v_call cdr3_nt cdr3_aa
NA NA TRBJ1-2 TRBV18 TGTGCCAGCTCACGAGGTACCACTAACTATGGCTACACCTTC CASSRGTTNYGYTF
TRBD1 many TRBJ1-4 TRBV20-1 TGCAGTGCTTCCCGGACAGGTTCTGCAACTAATGAAAAACTGTTTTTT CSASRTGSATNEKLFF
TRBD1 many TRBJ1-4 TRBV20-1 TGCAGTGCTAGAGATCGGGCCAGGGGGGTGGCAACTAATGAAAAACTGTTTTTT CSARDRARGVATNEKLFF
TRBD1 many TRBJ2-1 TRBV20-1 TGCAGTGCTAGAGGAGAGGAGAAGACAGGGACCTACAATGAGCAGTTCTTC CSARGEEKTGTYNEQFF
NA few TRBJ2-3 TRBV19 TGTGCCAGTAGTCCACAGGGCACAGATACGCAGTATTTT CASSPQGTDTQYF
NA many TRBJ2-7 TRBV29-1 TGCAGCGGCGGGACAGAGCCTAACGAGCAGTACTTC CSGGTEPNEQYF
TRBD1 many TRBJ1-2 TRBV11-2 TGTGCCAGCTCGGGACAGCTGATTAACTATGGCTACACCTTC CASSGQLINYGYTF
NA many TRBJ1-1 TRBV5-6 TGTGCCAGCAGCTTGAAGGGGGGAGCTTTCTTT CASSLKGGAFF
TRBD1 many TRBJ2-7 TRBV3-1 TGTGCCAGCAGCCACCAGGGGGTAAAGGACGAGCAGTACTTC CASSHQGVKDEQYF
NA NA TRBJ2-3 TRBV5-1 TGCGCCAGCAGCTTTCAAGGCAAGACAGATACGCAGTATTTT CASSFQGKTDTQYF
TRBD1 many TRBJ2-3 TRBV20-1 TGCAGTGCTGACGGGACAGGGAACCCAGATACGCAGTATTTT CSADGTGNPDTQYF
NA many TRBJ1-1 TRBV29-1 TGCAGTAGCCATCGGGGCAACACTGAAGCTTTCTTT CSSHRGNTEAFF
TRBD1 many TRBJ2-7 TRBV5-1 TGCGCCAGCGAAACAGGGGGCGCAAATAACGAGCAGTACTTC CASETGGANNEQYF
NA many TRBJ1-6 TRBV15 TGTGCCACCAGCAGAGCCACAGATTCACCCCTCCACTTT CATSRATDSPLHF
NA NA TRBJ2-1 TRBV20-1 TGCAGTGCTGGAAAGGGGGAGGGGGACAATGAGCAGTTCTTC CSAGKGEGDNEQFF
TRBD1 many TRBJ2-1 TRBV24-1 TGTGCCACCAGTGACTTCGGGACAGGGGTTTTCAATGAGCAGTTCTTC CATSDFGTGVFNEQFF
TRBD2 many TRBJ2-1 TRBV9 TGTGCCAGCAGCCTGGGAGGGCGGGGGGCCACCAATGAGCAGTTCTTC CASSLGGRGATNEQFF
NA many TRBJ1-1 TRBV7-9 TGTGCCAGCAGCATTATTACTTCAGGTTCACCGTGGGCTTTCTTT CASSIITSGSPWAFF
TRBD2 many TRBJ2-3 TRBV20-1 TGCAGTGCTAGGACTAGCGGATACACAGATACGCAGTATTTT CSARTSGYTDTQYF
NA many TRBJ2-5 TRBV20-1 TGCAGCGTAAACGCGGGAGAGACCCAGTACTTC CSVNAGETQYF
TRBD1 many TRBJ2-2 TRBV20-1 TGCAGTGCTAGGGGACAGGGCCCCGGGGAGCTGTTTTTT CSARGQGPGELFF
NA many TRBJ2-7 TRBV5-1 TGCGCCAGCAGCTCCAAGACACACTCCTACGAGCAGTACTTC CASSSKTHSYEQYF
TRBD1 NA TRBJ2-3 TRBV7-2 TGTGCCAGCAGCCCGCGGACAGGGATACAGATAACGCAGTATTTT CASSPRTGIQITQYF
TRBD2 many TRBJ2-1 TRBV20-1 TGCAGTGCTAGAGTGCAAGCGGGGGAGATTTACAATGAGCAGTTCTTC CSARVQAGEIYNEQFF
NA many TRBJ1-3 TRBV12-3/TRBV12-4 TGTGCCAGCAGTCCCCAGGGCTCTGGAAACACCATATATTTT CASSPQGSGNTIYF
NA many TRBJ1-2 TRBV6-5 TGTGCCAGCAGCCGGACAGTAGCTAACTATGGCTACACCTTC CASSRTVANYGYTF
NA many TRBJ2-7 TRBV29-1 TGCAGCGTTGGCAGGGGCGAGCAGTACTTC CSVGRGEQYF
NA many TRBJ1-4 TRBV5-1 TGCGCCAGCAGCTTGATATCCGCGGGAGCTAATGAAAAACTGTTTTTT CASSLISAGANEKLFF
NA many TRBJ1-5 TRBV12-3/TRBV12-4 TGTGCCAGCAGCCCGGGGAAGTTGGGCAATCAGCCCCAGCATTTT CASSPGKLGNQPQHF
NA many TRBJ2-3 TRBV5-1 TGCGCCAGCAGACAAGGGGGAGTCACAGATACGCAGTATTTT CASRQGGVTDTQYF
NA many TRBJ1-1 TRBV12-3/TRBV12-4 TGTGCCAGCACCCGGCCGGGCCAAGGGAACACTGAAGCTTTCTTT CASTRPGQGNTEAFF
NA many TRBJ2-3 TRBV7-7 TGTGCCAGCAGCTTAAGTGGGAAAGATACGCAGTATTTT CASSLSGKDTQYF
NA many TRBJ1-4 TRBV10-3 TGTGCCATCAGTGAGGACGTGATCGGAAAACTGTTTTTT CAISEDVIGKLFF
TRBD1 many TRBJ1-5 TRBV20-1 TGCAGTGCTAGGCAGCATTCGGGACAGGGGAGAGGTACCGGCCGGGTTCAGCCCCAGCATTTT CSARQHSGQGRGTGRVQPQHF
NA many TRBJ1-2 TRBV7-9 TGTGCCAGCAGCGTTCATGGGGGGGCAGGAACTAACTATGGCTACACCTTC CASSVHGGAGTNYGYTF
NA many TRBJ2-7 TRBV5-1 TGCGCCAGCAGCTTGGATGGGGGTACCTACGAGCAGTACTTC CASSLDGGTYEQYF
TRBD1 many TRBJ1-4 TRBV20-1 TGCAGTGCTAGAGATTCGGGACAGGAAAAACTGTTTTTT CSARDSGQEKLFF
NA many TRBJ2-1 TRBV27 TGTGCCAGCAGTTCAGTCGCAGAAGAGCAGTTCTTC CASSSVAEEQFF
NA many TRBJ2-3 TRBV20-1 TGCAGTGCCACAGCCCACACTTCCCGTAGCACAGATACGCAGTATTTT CSATAHTSRSTDTQYF
NA many TRBJ1-4 TRBV6-6 TGTGCCAGCAGTTATGGGGGACGGGCGAATGAAAAACTGTTTTTT CASSYGGRANEKLFF
NA many TRBJ2-3 TRBV11-2 TGTGCCAGCAGCCATACCACAGATACGCAGTATTTT CASSHTTDTQYF
NA many TRBJ1-3 TRBV5-6 TGTGCCAGCAGTTCCCTTTGGGGCTCTGGAAACACCATATATTTT CASSSLWGSGNTIYF
TRBD2 NA TRBJ2-1 TRBV20-1 TGCAGTGCTAGGGTTCTAGCGGGAGCAGACAATGAGCAGTTCTTC CSARVLAGADNEQFF
TRBD1 many TRBJ1-1 TRBV3-1 TGTGCCAGCAGCCAGGCGGGACAGGGAGCTTTCTTT CASSQAGQGAFF
TRBD2 many TRBJ2-3 TRBV5-1 TGCGCCAGCAGCCGGGGACTAGCGGAGACAGATACGCAGTATTTT CASSRGLAETDTQYF
NA many TRBJ2-2 TRBV24-1 TGTGCCACCAGTGGCCGACCTAGGGCTTCTTCGAACACCGGGGAGCTGTTTTTT CATSGRPRASSNTGELFF
NA many TRBJ2-4 TRBV7-8 TGTGCCAGCAGCTTAAACCCTCCCCTCAGGAAGTCTAGCCAAAACATTCAGTACTTC CASSLNPPLRKSSQNIQYF
NA many TRBJ1-2 TRBV5-1 TGCGCCAGCAGCTTGGAGTCACCCTATGGCTACACCTTC CASSLESPYGYTF
NA many TRBJ2-2 TRBV9 TGTGCCAGCAGCCCACCCGACTTGTACACCGGGGAGCTGTTTTTT CASSPPDLYTGELFF
NA many TRBJ2-7 TRBV18 TGTGCCAGCTCACCACCGAGTGGTAGTACCCACGAGCAGTACTTC CASSPPSGSTHEQYF
TRBD1 many TRBJ1-4 TRBV10-3 TGTGCCATCAGTGAGCGAGCAGGGGGCGTGGGCGAAAAACTGTTTTTT CAISERAGGVGEKLFF
NA many TRBJ1-1 TRBV7-8 TGTGCCAGCAGCCAGACGGGGAGGGACCACACTGAAGCTTTCTTT CASSQTGRDHTEAFF
NA many TRBJ1-6 TRBV20-1 TGCAGTGCTAGATTGGACAGCTTGTATAATTCACCCCTCCACTTT CSARLDSLYNSPLHF
NA many TRBJ1-2 TRBV5-1 TGCGCCAGCAGGGCGGACGGAGGTTATGGCTACACCTTC CASRADGGYGYTF
TRBD1 many TRBJ2-2 TRBV15 TGTGCCACCAGCAGGGCTCAGGGGGCCGGCACCGGGGAGCTGTTTTTT CATSRAQGAGTGELFF
NA many TRBJ1-3 TRBV7-8 TGTGCCAGCAGCTTAGACGGCTACTCTGGAAACACCATATATTTT CASSLDGYSGNTIYF
NA many TRBJ1-5 TRBV12-3/TRBV12-4 TGTGCCAGCAGTTTAGGTAGCAATCAGCCCCAGCATTTT CASSLGSNQPQHF
NA many TRBJ1-4 TRBV25-1 TGTGCCAGCAGGGGGGGGGGCAGTAAACTAAATGAAAAACTGTTTTTT CASRGGGSKLNEKLFF
NA many TRBJ2-1 TRBV5-1 TGCGCCAGCAGCCTTAGCACTAACTACAATGAGCAGTTCTTC CASSLSTNYNEQFF